In this sample, the clone carrying this T cell receptor (beta chain) turned up once. What it binds is unknown. Produced via immunoSEQ multiplex PCR; TCRdb's table is partial and in-frame only. The top ten hold over 0.4% of the sample, which has tens of thousands of clones, 88% seen once. This record comes from a study of STAT3 mutations in large granular lymphocyte leukemia. Across the study: Canonical activating STAT3 mutations were detected in roughly half of the longitudinally sequenced T-LGLL patients. Immunosuppressive therapy was given to more than half of T-LGLL patients. Study findings and constraints: Clonal expansion was inferred from other time points because no sample existed at each clone's first appearance. At least one immunodominant TCR beta clonotype appeared in every T-cell large granular lymphocyte leukemia patient. All newly emerging clones after therapy were STAT3 wild type.

CDR3 length: 16 residues. The germline gives CDR1 SGHDT, CDR2 YYEEEE. V lost 1 base to trimming and J lost 2 bases; unmatched junction nucleotides: 6. The chain employs TRBV5-6 and TRBJ2-7, with 10 bases aligning to TRBD1. This sequence originates from a human donor with T large granular lymphocyte leukemia. Some clones in this sample may be carry-over from other donors' samples. The source material was PBMCs. CDR3 sequence: CASSLRGTGDPYEQYF. Written as DNA, the CDR3 is TGTGCCAGCAGCTTGAGAGGGACAGGGGACCCCTACGAGCAGTACTTC. Full variable domain (remainder filled in from reference TRBV5-6 and TRBJ2-7): DAGVTQSPTHLIKTRGQQVTLRCSPKSGHDTVSWYQQALGQGPQFIFQYYEEEERQRGNFPDRFSGHQFPNYSSELNVNALLLGDSALYLCASSLRGTGDPYEQYFGPGTRLTVT.